These 26 T cell receptor beta chains share one sample of origin, sequenced in a study of blood T cells in healthy people across ages. It was with a sample-barcoded 5' primer and a J-beta primer mix that a second PCR of about 7 to 12 cycles was run. Using its own MiXCR run on the 5' RACE reads, TCRdb lists one record per CDR3 protein. The sample includes about a million distinct CDR3 sequences, roughly 50% of them seen just once. Sequencing was done on a sample of blood. The receptors stem from a woman aged 55-69 years in good health.

The chain is built from TRBV6-5 and TRBJ1-1, with 7 bases aligning to TRBD1. This CDR3 is built from 14 residues. J lost 4 bases, V lost 6 bases, and 8 bases had no gene match. From germline, CDR1 is MNHEY and CDR2 SVGAGI. DNA for the CDR3: TGTGCCAGCAGACGTAGACAGGGTGTCACTGAAGCTTTCTTT. Protein: CASRRRQGVTEAFF.

The chain couples TRBV9 to TRBJ2-7, with a possible D match to TRBD1 (7 bases). CDR1 is SGDLS and CDR2 is YYNGEE in the germline V gene. This CDR3 is built from 15 residues. V lost 4 bases to trimming and J lost 1 base, with 15 bases between them. The CDR3 loop is CASSPTPGGSYEQYF. The CDR3 bases are TGTGCCAGCAGCCCCACCCCAGGGGGGTCCTACGAGCAGTACTTC. The complete variable domain, with remaining parts taken from reference TRBV9 and TRBJ2-7, reads DSGVTQTPKHLITATGQRVTLRCSPRSGDLSVYWYQQSLDQGLQFLIQYYNGEERAKGNILERFSAQQFPDLHSELNLSSLELGDSALYFCASSPTPGGSYEQYFGPGTRLTVT.

This chain links TRBV15 with TRBJ2-3; no definite D call. The germline gives CDR1 LNHNV, CDR2 YYDKDF (reference sequence). This CDR3 contains 15 residues. Trimming shortened V by 1 base and J by 1 base, and 9 bases separated the two germline ends. The CDR3: CATSRALSGTDTQYF. As DNA, the CDR3 is TGTGCCACCAGCAGAGCCCTTTCGGGCACAGATACGCAGTATTTT.

The chain uses TRBV20-1 and TRBJ1-5; 7 nucleotides agree with TRBD1. The CDR3 length is 14 residues. The trim removed 6 bases at V and 2 bases at J, leaving 7 bases unmatched. The V gene's germline CDR1 is DFQATT and CDR2 SNEGSKA (reference sequence). CDR3 in DNA: TGCAGTGCAGCGACAGGGATCGGCAATCAGCCCCAGCATTTT. Translation gives CSAATGIGNQPQHF.

The V gene is TRBV5-1, the J gene TRBJ2-5; 7 bases match TRBD2. The tail of the sequence fits TRBJ2-7 better, so the J call may be wrong. The V gene's germline CDR1 is SGHRS and CDR2 YFSETQ. The CDR3 consists of 15 residues. The CDR3: CASSHDTGTNNEQYF. CDR3 sequence (DNA): TGCGCCAGCAGCCATGACACCGGGACTAACAACGAGCAGTACTTC.

This clonotype was found a few times. This chain uses TRBV12-3 or TRBV12-4 with TRBJ2-5; D possibly uses TRBD1 or TRBD2 (8 bases each). Trimming took 5 bases from V and 11 from J, leaving 24 bases between them. The CDR3 runs to 15 residues. CDR3 in DNA: TGTGCCAGCAGTCACACGGGACAGGCCGAGCGGGAGCAGTACTTC. Translating gives CASSHTGQAEREQYF.

This chain uses TRBV20-1 with TRBJ2-1; a possible D gene is TRBD2 (6 bases). The CDR3 runs 17 residues. The germline V and J ends were trimmed by 5 bases and 0 bases, with 20 bases remaining between them. The germline V gene encodes CDR1 DFQATT and CDR2 SNEGSKA (reference sequence). The CDR3 DNA reads as TGCAGTGCTCCCGGGGAGGAAGGGTGGAGCTCCTACAATGAGCAGTTCTTC. Translation gives CSAPGEEGWSSYNEQFF.

This clonotype was counted at least ten times. The chain is built from TRBV20-1 and TRBJ2-6; D ambiguous. The CDR3 runs to 15 residues. Germline V gene lookup returns CDR1 DFQATT and CDR2 SNEGSKA (reference sequence). The V gene lost 0 bases and the J gene lost 0 bases, with 6 bases spanning the gap. Here the CDR3 DNA reads TGCAGTGCTAGAGATCGCGGCTCTGGGGCCAACGTCCTGACTTTC. Its translation: CSARDRGSGANVLTF.

This clonotype was observed a few times. The V gene is TRBV4-1, the J gene TRBJ2-5, with TRBD1 matching 9 bases. The CDR3 runs to 15 residues. CDR1 is MGHRA, CDR2 YSYEKL, per germline. J was trimmed by 3 bases and V by 2 bases; bases with no gene match: 4. The CDR3 region is CASSQLTGGEETQYF. The CDR3 DNA reads as TGCGCCAGCAGCCAATTGACAGGGGGAGAAGAGACCCAGTACTTC.

The chain couples TRBV29-1 to TRBJ2-5; TRBD1 agrees at 9 bases. After removal of 3 bases from V and 5 bases from J, the junction contained 10 bases not matched to a gene. Germline CDR1 reads SQVTM; CDR2 reads ANQGSEA. The CDR3 runs 15 residues. The CDR3, as DNA: TGCAGCGTTGACCCGGGGACAGGGTTCTTGGAGACCCAGTACTTC. As protein: CSVDPGTGFLETQYF.

V is TRBV7-9 and J is TRBJ2-5; possible D gene TRBD1, 6 bases. The CDR3 sequence is 15 residues long. Germline loops: CDR1 SEHNR, CDR2 FQNEAQ (reference sequence). Trimming cost V 0 bases and J 11 bases, with 19 bases left between them. CDR3 sequence reads: CASSLASGAYNEQYF. CDR3 bases: TGTGCCAGCAGCTTAGCGTCAGGGGCATACAATGAGCAGTACTTC.

The rearrangement joins TRBV12-3 or TRBV12-4 to TRBJ2-5; no definite D call. The J call may be in error: the DNA end matches TRBJ2-7 better. The CDR3 runs to 14 residues. CDR3 residues: CASSLEYGLNEQYF. CDR3 in DNA: TGTGCCAGCAGTCTAGAATATGGGTTGAACGAGCAGTACTTC.

Only a few counts were recorded for this clonotype. The J gene is TRBJ2-5, the V gene TRBV6-2 or TRBV6-3; D unclear. Germline CDR1 MNHEY, CDR2 SVGEGT. Trimming cost V 8 bases and J 5 bases, with 15 bases left between them. CDR3 length: 13 residues. DNA of the CDR3: TGTGCCAGCCGACCCCCTACGTATGAGACCCAGTACTTC. Its protein is CASRPPTYETQYF.

The chain is built from TRBV7-9 and TRBJ2-5, with D perhaps TRBD1 or TRBD2 (5 bases each). V lost 4 bases and J lost 1, with 10 bases in between. This CDR3 spans 14 amino acids. The germline CDR1 and CDR2 sequences are SEHNR and FQNEAQ (reference sequence). CDR3 bases: TGTGCCAGCAGCTGGGGGATCTCCCAAGAGACCCAGTACTTC. This translates into CASSWGISQETQYF.

V is TRBV7-9 and J is TRBJ1-4; possible D gene TRBD1, 5 bases. In germline, CDR1 is SEHNR, CDR2 FQNEAQ (reference sequence). The CDR3 is 16 amino acids. Trimming stripped 0 bases from V and 1 base from J, with 9 bases between. The CDR3 is CASSLARQLTNEKLFF. For the CDR3, the DNA is TGTGCCAGCAGCTTAGCCCGACAGTTAACTAATGAAAAACTGTTTTTT. Based on the CDR3 plus reference TRBV7-9 and TRBJ1-4, the full variable domain is DTGVSQNPRHKITKRGQNVTFRCDPISEHNRLYWYRQTLGQGPEFLTYFQNEAQLEKSRLLSDRFSAERPKGSFSTLEIQRTEQGDSAMYLCASSLARQLTNEKLFFGSGTQLSVL.

V and J are TRBV19 and TRBJ2-3, with D hard to call. This CDR3 has 12 residues. V lost 5 bases, J lost 10 bases, and 13 bases lay in between. The germline CDR1 and CDR2 sequences are LNHDA and SQIVND (reference sequence). The CDR3 bases are TGTGCCAGTAGTCATCGCCCGGGCGCGCAGTATTTT. This encodes CASSHRPGAQYF.

V gene TRBV7-6 combines with J gene TRBJ1-5; no clear D gene. Trimming left V 0 bases short and J 1 base short, with 10 bases between. This CDR3 has 16 residues. Germline V gene data show CDR1 as SGHVS and CDR2 as FNYEAQ. CDR3: CASSLARRESNQPQHF. CDR3 coding DNA: TGTGCCAGCAGCTTAGCCAGGAGAGAGAGCAATCAGCCCCAGCATTTT.

V is TRBV11-2 and J is TRBJ2-5; tentative D call: TRBD2 (5 bases). Per the germline V gene, CDR1 is SGHAT and CDR2 is FQNNGV. V was cut by 5 bases and J by 13 bases, with 20 bases left in between. This CDR3 is 13 amino acids long. The CDR3 nucleotides are TGTGCCAGCAGCCCCCCCGGACTCGGGTATCGGTACTTC. This translates into CASSPPGLGYRYF.

The chain recombines TRBV29-1 with TRBJ2-3; tentative D call: TRBD1 (6 bases). CDR1 and CDR2 (germline): SQVTM, ANQGSEA. The V gene lost 5 bases and the J gene lost 2 bases, with 11 bases spanning the gap. This CDR3 has 13 amino acids. CDR3 nucleotides: TGCAGCGTTAGGACAGTCTCCACAGATACGCAGTATTTT. It yields the protein CSVRTVSTDTQYF.

This clonotype was counted between two and nine times. The J gene is TRBJ2-3, the V gene TRBV7-2; maybe TRBD2 (7 bases). Germline-derived CDR1 and CDR2 are SGHTA and FQGNSA. The CDR3 runs to 17 residues. Trimming shortened V by 5 bases and J by 8 bases, and 26 bases separated the two germline ends. CDR3 in DNA: TGTGCCAGCAGCCCCGCCCTGGCGGACCCAAGGGGGGGTACGCAGTATTTT. This codes for CASSPALADPRGGTQYF.

The V and J genes are TRBV6-5 and TRBJ1-1, with no clear D. Trimming removed 5 bases at V and 3 bases at J, with 13 bases between. The CDR3 spans 14 residues. Looked up from germline, CDR1 is MNHEY and CDR2 is SVGAGI. The CDR3, as DNA: TGTGCCAGCAGTCGGAGAACCGTGCACACTGAAGCTTTCTTT. It codes for CASSRRTVHTEAFF.

As regards this clonotype: Being one base from a much bigger clone, this may be a read error. The chain uses TRBV6-6 and TRBJ2-3, with D perhaps matching TRBD1 (5 bases). The CDR3 spans 16 residues. Germline V gene sequence: CDR1 MNHNY, CDR2 SVGAGI (reference sequence). V shed 5 bases and J shed 10 bases, with 25 bases lying between them. The CDR3 bases are TGTGCCAGCAGTCCGGGCTTTGGACAACCGCCGTCGGCGCAGTATTTT. It codes for CASSPGFGQPPSAQYF.

This clonotype occurred a few times. This sequence joins TRBV7-9 and TRBJ2-4; weak D call: TRBD1 (6 bases). The J call is in doubt because the DNA end fits TRBJ2-7 better. Germline values: CDR1 SEHNR, CDR2 FQNEAQ (reference sequence). The CDR3 extends over 14 amino acids. The CDR3 sequence: CASSWDKWSLEQYF. CDR3 DNA: TGTGCCAGCTCCTGGGACAAGTGGTCACTCGAGCAGTACTTC.

In its sample, this clonotype was seen a few times. The rearrangement uses TRBV6-6 and TRBJ2-7; D tentatively fits TRBD1 or TRBD2 (5 bases each). The CDR3 covers 11 residues. Trimming took off 8 bases at V and 11 bases at J, with 16 bases between the two ends. The V gene's germline CDR1 is MNHNY and CDR2 SVGAGI (reference sequence). CDR3 in amino acids: CASASRDVEYF. Written as DNA, the CDR3 is TGTGCCAGCGCCTCCCGGGACGTAGAGTACTTC.

The genes are TRBV7-9 and TRBJ2-1, with 9 bases matching TRBD2. V shed 5 bases, J shed 3 bases, and the junction held 5 bases outside the gene matches. The CDR3 runs 15 residues. The V gene's germline CDR1 is SEHNR and CDR2 FQNEAQ (reference sequence). The CDR3 region has the DNA TGTGCCAGCAGCAAGACTAGCGGAGTCTACAATGAGCAGTTCTTC. Translation: CASSKTSGVYNEQFF.

For this clonotype: The CDR3 does not end in the conserved phenylalanine or tryptophan, so this is likely a read error. This chain uses TRBV2 with TRBJ2-7; unclear D gene. The germline V gene encodes CDR1 SNHLY and CDR2 FYNNEI. Trimming shortened V by 6 bases and J by 1 base, and 4 bases separated the two germline ends. The CDR3 spans 11 residues. CDR3 sequence reads: CASSPSYEQYY. CDR3 sequence (DNA): TGTGCCAGCAGCCCTTCCTACGAGCAGTACTAC.